Listed here are 11 T cell receptor beta chains from one sample, sequenced in a study of blood T cell repertoires in COVID-19. Clones were read by immunoSEQ multiplex PCR, and TCRdb kept only the in-frame ones, dropping some. The data hold 130,000 to 150,000 clones, with roughly 87% observed a single time. Sequenced: peripheral blood. These receptors came from a human donor in a cohort sampled during active COVID-19.

This clone was recorded a few times. The rearrangement joins TRBV15 to TRBJ1-5; possibly TRBD1 for D (6 bases). The V end lost 1 base, the J end lost 3 bases, and 10 bases lay between the germline ends. The CDR3 is made up of 15 amino acids. Germline V gene data show CDR1 as LNHNV and CDR2 as YYDKDF (reference sequence). The CDR3 region has the DNA TGTGCCACCAGCAGAGTTAGGGACAACAATCAGCCCCAGCATTTT. Its translation: CATSRVRDNNQPQHF. The complete variable domain, with remaining parts taken from reference TRBV15 and TRBJ1-5, reads DAMVIQNPRYQVTQFGKPVTLSCSQTLNHNVMYWYQQKSSQAPKLLFHYYDKDFNNEADTPDNFQSRRPNTSFCFLDIRSPGLGDTAMYLCATSRVRDNNQPQHFGDGTRLSIL.

The genes are TRBV25-1 and TRBJ2-3; TRBD1 matches 8 bases. Germline CDR1 MGHDK, CDR2 SYGVNS. V gave up 3 bases and J gave up 4 bases; unmatched junction bases: 12. This CDR3 comprises 17 residues. DNA of the CDR3: TGTGCCAGCAGTGATCGGACAGGGCGTTTTATACCAGATACGCAGTATTTT. As protein: CASSDRTGRFIPDTQYF.

The chain recombines TRBV7-9 with TRBJ2-5; TRBD1 agrees at 7 bases. The CDR3 length is 15 residues. Losses at the gene ends were 5 bases for V and 0 bases for J; bases not matched to a gene: 6. Germline assignment: CDR1 SEHNR and CDR2 FQNEAQ (reference sequence). CDR3 nucleotide sequence: TGTGCCAGCAGCCGTCAGGGACAGTACCAAGAGACCCAGTACTTC. Protein sequence: CASSRQGQYQETQYF.

The CDR3 DNA sequence: TGTGCCAGCAGCAGAGGACAGGGCGTAACTGGAAACACCATATATTTT. Translation: CASSRGQGVTGNTIYF. V gene TRBV9 combines with J gene TRBJ1-3; 8 bases fit TRBD1. Trimming removed 4 bases from V and 2 bases from J; junction bases left unmatched: 8. This CDR3 is 16 amino acids long. CDR1 and CDR2 from the germline V gene are SGDLS and YYNGEE.

The V and J genes are TRBV5-4 and TRBJ1-2; 7 nucleotides align to TRBD1. Germline trimming cut 1 base from V and 5 bases from J; bases unmatched to any gene: 8. The CDR3 length is 15 residues. Per germline, CDR1 SGHNT and CDR2 YYREEE (reference sequence). The CDR3 is CASSLPAGTDYGYTF. CDR3 nucleotides: TGTGCCAGCAGCTTGCCCGCCGGGACAGATTATGGCTACACCTTC.

The rearrangement joins TRBV11-2 to TRBJ1-2; 7 nucleotides line up with TRBD1. The CDR3 extends over 13 amino acids. Germline CDR1 is SGHAT and CDR2 is FQNNGV. Losses at the gene ends were 5 bases for V and 5 bases for J; bases not matched to a gene: 5. The CDR3 DNA is TGTGCCAGCAGCCGGGACAGCAATTATGGCTACACCTTC. It yields the protein CASSRDSNYGYTF.

This chain uses TRBV29-1 with TRBJ2-5; 7 bases line up with TRBD1. The CDR3 consists of 12 residues. Germline loops: CDR1 SQVTM, CDR2 ANQGSEA. V lost 2 bases to trimming and J lost 3 bases; unmatched junction nucleotides: 0. The CDR3 loop reads CSVETGEETQYF. As DNA, the CDR3 is TGCAGCGTTGAAACAGGGGAAGAGACCCAGTACTTC.

The V call is TRBV19, the J call TRBJ2-7; 9 nucleotides align to TRBD1. CDR1 is LNHDA and CDR2 is SQIVND in the germline V gene (reference sequence). The ends lost 6 bases at V and 5 bases at J; junction bases unmatched: 8. The length of the CDR3 is 14 residues. The DNA of the CDR3 is TGTGCCAGTAGCCGGGGACAGGGCCCTCACGAGCAGTACTTC. It specifies CASSRGQGPHEQYF. The full variable domain, completed using reference TRBV19 and TRBJ2-7, is DGGITQSPKYLFRKEGQNVTLSCEQNLNHDAMYWYRQDPGQGLRLIYYSQIVNDFQKGDIAEGYSVSREKKESFPLTVTSAQKNPTAFYLCASSRGQGPHEQYFGPGTRLTVT.

The V and J genes are TRBV7-3 and TRBJ2-2; TRBD2 is a possible D gene (6 bases). Germline CDR1 reads SGHTA; CDR2 reads FQGTGA. Trimming removed 4 bases from V and 5 bases from J, with 11 bases in between. This CDR3 region has 14 residues. The CDR3 region is CASSSTGRTGELFF. The CDR3 DNA follows: TGTGCCAGCAGCTCTACGGGGAGGACCGGGGAGCTGTTTTTT.

The chain couples TRBV21-1 to TRBJ2-7; the table's D call TRBD2 went unverified against the DNA. TRBV21-1 corresponds to a pseudogene. This CDR3 is 12 amino acids long. The CDR3 here is CASIPLSYEQYF. Written as DNA, the CDR3 is TGTGCCAGCATCCCCTTATCCTACGAGCAGTACTTC.

This chain joins TRBV4-1 and TRBJ2-5; 8 bases agree with TRBD1. After removal of 0 bases from V and 2 bases from J, the junction contained 5 bases not matched to a gene. Germline V gene lookup returns CDR1 MGHRA and CDR2 YSYEKL. This CDR3 has 16 amino acids. The CDR3 coding sequence is TGCGCCAGCAGCCAAGATTGGTACAGGGGGCAAGAGACCCAGTACTTC. This encodes CASSQDWYRGQETQYF.